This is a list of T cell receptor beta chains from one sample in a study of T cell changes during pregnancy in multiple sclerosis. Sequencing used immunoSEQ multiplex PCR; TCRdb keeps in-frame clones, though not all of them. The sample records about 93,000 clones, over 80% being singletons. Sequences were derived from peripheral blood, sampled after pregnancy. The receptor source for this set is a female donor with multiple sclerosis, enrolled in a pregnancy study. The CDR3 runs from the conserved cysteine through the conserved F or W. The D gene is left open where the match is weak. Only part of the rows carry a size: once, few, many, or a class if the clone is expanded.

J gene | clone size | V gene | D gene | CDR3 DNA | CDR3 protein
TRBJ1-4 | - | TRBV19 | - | TGTGCCAGTAGTATAGCAGCGCGGTATAATGAAAAACTGTTTTTT | CASSIAARYNEKLFF
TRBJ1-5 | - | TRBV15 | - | TGTGCCACCAGCACTTCGCAGGGTTATCAGCCCCAGCATTTT | CATSTSQGYQPQHF
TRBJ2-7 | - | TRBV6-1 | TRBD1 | TGTGCCAGCAGTGAAGGGGGGACAGGGGCCTACGAGCAGTACTTC | CASSEGGTGAYEQYF
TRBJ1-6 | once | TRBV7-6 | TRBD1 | TGTGCCAGCAGCTTAGGCGGGACAGTTAATTCACCCCTCCACTTT | CASSLGGTVNSPLHF
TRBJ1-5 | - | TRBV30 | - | TGTGCCTGGAGCGCTGGGGGACACGCTTCCCAGCCCCAGCATTTT | CAWSAGGHASQPQHF
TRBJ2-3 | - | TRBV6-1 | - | TGTGCCAGCAAAACTCCAAGCACAGATACGCAGTATTTT | CASKTPSTDTQYF
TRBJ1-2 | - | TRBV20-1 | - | TGCAGTGCCTCAAGCGGCTACACCTTC | CSASSGYTF
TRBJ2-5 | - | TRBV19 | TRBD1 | TGTGCCAGTAGTGCGCACCGGGACAGTCAAGAGACCCAGTACTTC | CASSAHRDSQETQYF
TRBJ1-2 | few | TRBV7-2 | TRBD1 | TGTGCCAGCAGCTCGTCACAAACAGGGGCGAGGACCTTC | CASSSSQTGARTF
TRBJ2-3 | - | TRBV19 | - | TGTGCCAGTAGTTCGCCTCTAGGCACAGATACGCAGTATTTT | CASSSPLGTDTQYF
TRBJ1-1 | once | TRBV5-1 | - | TGCGCCAGCAGAACAGAGAACACTGAAGCTTTCTTT | CASRTENTEAFF
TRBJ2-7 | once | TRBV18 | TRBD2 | TGTGCCAGCTCACCTACTAGCGGCTCCTACGAGCAGTACTTC | CASSPTSGSYEQYF
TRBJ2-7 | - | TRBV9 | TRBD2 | TGTGCCAGCAGCCCCTGGCAAGGACTAGCGGGGAGCGAGCAGTACTTC | CASSPWQGLAGSEQYF
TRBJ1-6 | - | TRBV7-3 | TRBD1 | TGTGCCAGCAGCTTAAGACAGGGACATAATTCACCCCTCCACTTT | CASSLRQGHNSPLHF
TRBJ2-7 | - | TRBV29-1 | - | TGCAGCGTACAGCAGAACTACGAGCAGTACTTC | CSVQQNYEQYF
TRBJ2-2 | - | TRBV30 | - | TGTGCCTGGAGCGCGGGGAACACCGGGGAGCTGTTTTTT | CAWSAGNTGELFF
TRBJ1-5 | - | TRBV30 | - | TGTGCCTGGAGTCGGTACGGGTTTAGCAATCAGCCCCAGCATTTT | CAWSRYGFSNQPQHF
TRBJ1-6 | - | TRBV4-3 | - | TGCGCCAGCAGCCACTACACATCTTCGGGCTCCTATAATTCACCCCTCCACTTT | CASSHYTSSGSYNSPLHF
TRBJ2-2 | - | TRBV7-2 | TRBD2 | TGTGCCAGCAGCCTATGGGCAGGAGCGGGGGCAAACACCGGGGAGCTGTTTTTT | CASSLWAGAGANTGELFF
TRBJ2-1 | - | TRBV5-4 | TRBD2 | TGTGCCAGCAGCCGGGAGGCCCTAGTGGACAATGAGCAGTTCTTC | CASSREALVDNEQFF
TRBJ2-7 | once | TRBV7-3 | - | TGTGCCAGCAGCTCTCCTGCAGGACACTACGAGCAGTACTTC | CASSSPAGHYEQYF
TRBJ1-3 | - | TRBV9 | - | TGTGCCAGCAGCGTAGACGGGAGCTCTGGAAACACCATATATTTT | CASSVDGSSGNTIYF
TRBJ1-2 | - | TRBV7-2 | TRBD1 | TGTGCCAGCAGCCTACGGGACAGGGTAAACTATGGCTACACCTTC | CASSLRDRVNYGYTF
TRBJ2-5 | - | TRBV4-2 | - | TGTGCCAGCTCCGAGCGCGGGCAAGAGACCCAGTACTTC | CASSERGQETQYF
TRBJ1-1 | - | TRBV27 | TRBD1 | TGTGCCAGCAGTCCGGACAGGGGTGGTGCGACTGAAGCTTTCTTT | CASSPDRGGATEAFF
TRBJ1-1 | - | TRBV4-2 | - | TGTGCCAGCAGCCAAGACTCAGGGGACACTGAAGCTTTCTTT | CASSQDSGDTEAFF
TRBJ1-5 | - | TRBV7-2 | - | TGTGCCAGCAGCCCCATGGCCAGGGCCGATCAGCCCCAGCATTTT | CASSPMARADQPQHF
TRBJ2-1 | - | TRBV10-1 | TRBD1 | TGCGCCAGCAGTGATTCCCCACCGGGACAGGGGTGCTATGAGCAGTTCTTC | CASSDSPPGQGCYEQFF
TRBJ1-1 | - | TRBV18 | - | TGTGCCAGCTCAGCGGGACTTACGAACACTGAAGCTTTCTTT | CASSAGLTNTEAFF
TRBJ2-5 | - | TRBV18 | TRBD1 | TGTGCCAGCTCGCAACTGACAGGGGGAGAGACCCAGTACTTC | CASSQLTGGETQYF
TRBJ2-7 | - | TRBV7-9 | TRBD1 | TGTGCCAGCAGCTTAGCTATGGACAGGCTCGACGAGCAGTACTTC | CASSLAMDRLDEQYF
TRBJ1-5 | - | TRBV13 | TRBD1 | TGTGCCAGCAGCTTGGGGACAGGGGATCAGCCCCAGCATTTT | CASSLGTGDQPQHF
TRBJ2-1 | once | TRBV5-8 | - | TGTGCCAGCAGCTCAGGACAGAGCTCCTACAATGAGCAGTTCTTC | CASSSGQSSYNEQFF